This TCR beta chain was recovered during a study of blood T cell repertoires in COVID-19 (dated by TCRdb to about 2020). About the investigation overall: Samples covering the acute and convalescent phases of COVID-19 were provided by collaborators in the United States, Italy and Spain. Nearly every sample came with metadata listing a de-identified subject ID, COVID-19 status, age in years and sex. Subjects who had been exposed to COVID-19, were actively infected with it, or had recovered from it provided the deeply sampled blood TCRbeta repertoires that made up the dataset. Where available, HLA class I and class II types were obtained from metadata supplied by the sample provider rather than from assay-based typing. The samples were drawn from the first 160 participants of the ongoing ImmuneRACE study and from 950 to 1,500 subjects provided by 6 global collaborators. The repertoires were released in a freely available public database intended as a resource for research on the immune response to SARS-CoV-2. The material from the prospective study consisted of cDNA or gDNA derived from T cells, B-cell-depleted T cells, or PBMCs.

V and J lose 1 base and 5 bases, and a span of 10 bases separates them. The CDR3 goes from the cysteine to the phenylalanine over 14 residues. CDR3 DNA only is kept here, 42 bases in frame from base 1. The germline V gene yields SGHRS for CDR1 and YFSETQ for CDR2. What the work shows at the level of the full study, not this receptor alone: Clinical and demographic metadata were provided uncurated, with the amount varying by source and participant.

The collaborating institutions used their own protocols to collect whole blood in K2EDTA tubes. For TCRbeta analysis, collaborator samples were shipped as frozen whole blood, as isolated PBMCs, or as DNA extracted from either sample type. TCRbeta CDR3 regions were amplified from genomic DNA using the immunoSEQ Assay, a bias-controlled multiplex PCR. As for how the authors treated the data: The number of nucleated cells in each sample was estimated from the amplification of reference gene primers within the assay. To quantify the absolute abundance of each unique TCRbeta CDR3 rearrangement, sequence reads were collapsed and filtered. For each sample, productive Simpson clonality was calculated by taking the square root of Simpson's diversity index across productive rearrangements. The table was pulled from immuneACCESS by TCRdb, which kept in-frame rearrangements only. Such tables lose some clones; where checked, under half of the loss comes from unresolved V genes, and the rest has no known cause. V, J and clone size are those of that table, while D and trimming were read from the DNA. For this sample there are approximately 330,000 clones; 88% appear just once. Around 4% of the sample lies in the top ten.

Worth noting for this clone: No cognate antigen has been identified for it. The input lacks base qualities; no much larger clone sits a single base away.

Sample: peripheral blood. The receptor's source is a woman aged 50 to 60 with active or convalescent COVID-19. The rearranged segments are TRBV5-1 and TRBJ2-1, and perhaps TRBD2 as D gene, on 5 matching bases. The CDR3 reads CASSLTRNDNEQFF. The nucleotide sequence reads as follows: TGCGCCAGCAGCTTGACTAGGAATGACAATGAGCAGTTCTTC.